The 9 T cell receptor beta chains below come from one sample, sequenced in a study of blood T cells in healthy people across ages. Primed by a sample-barcoded 5' primer and a J-beta primer mix, a second PCR proceeded for roughly 7 to 11 cycles. MiXCR was run by TCRdb on the 5' RACE reads, yielding one entry per CDR3 protein. The table includes approximately 800,000 distinct CDR3 sequences, over 45% detected once. Material for sequencing was blood. The source of these receptors is a man in his thirties or forties in good health.

The chain couples TRBV5-1 to TRBJ2-5, with D maybe TRBD2 (5 bases). Trimming removed 0 bases at V and 4 bases at J, with 10 bases between. Germline CDR1 is SGHRS and CDR2 is YFSETQ. The CDR3 is 14 amino acids. The CDR3 DNA reads as TGCGCCAGCAGCTTGGACGGGGTTAGAGAGACCCAGTACTTC. This sequence encodes CASSLDGVRETQYF. Using reference TRBV5-1 and TRBJ2-5 for the parts outside the CDR3, the full variable domain is KAGVTQTPRYLIKTRGQQVTLSCSPISGHRSVSWYQQTPGQGLQFLFEYFSETQRNKGNFPGRFSGRQFSNSRSEMNVSTLELGDSALYLCASSLDGVRETQYFGPGTRLLVL.

Written as DNA, the CDR3 is TGTGCCAGCGTTAGGGCAGCTTCCTACGAGCAGTACTTC. It translates to CASVRAASYEQYF. The rearrangement uses TRBV28 and TRBJ2-4; no clear D. The J call could be wrong; TRBJ2-7 is a better fit for the DNA end. Germline CDR1 MDHEN, CDR2 SYDVKM. CDR3 length: 13 amino acids.

This clonotype was counted between two and nine times. The chain is built from TRBV2 and TRBJ1-2, with 8 nucleotides matching TRBD1. CDR1 and CDR2 from the germline V gene are SNHLY and FYNNEI. The CDR3 consists of 13 residues. V lost 7 bases, J lost 4 bases, and 5 bases stayed unmatched. The CDR3 protein is CASTGQGTYGYTF. In DNA, the CDR3 is TGTGCCAGCACCGGACAGGGAACCTATGGCTACACCTTC. Drawing the rest from reference TRBV2 and TRBJ1-2, the complete variable domain is EPEVTQTPSHQVTQMGQEVILRCVPISNHLYFYWYRQILGQKVEFLVSFYNNEISEKSEIFDDQFSVERPDGSNFTLKIRSTKLEDSAMYFCASTGQGTYGYTFGSGTRLTVV.

The DNA of the CDR3 is TGCGCCAGCAGCTCAGGGTCTAGCGGAACAGATACGCAGTATTTT. Translation gives CASSSGSSGTDTQYF. The chain recombines TRBV5-1 with TRBJ2-3; TRBD2 matches at 7 bases. The V gene's germline CDR1 is SGHRS and CDR2 YFSETQ. CDR3 size: 15 residues. V lost 3 bases to trimming and J lost 3 bases; unmatched junction nucleotides: 7.

This clonotype has a handful of counts. The rearrangement links TRBV4-2 to TRBJ2-1; the D gene is possibly TRBD2 (6 bases). The germline gives CDR1 LGHNA, CDR2 YNFKEQ. This CDR3 contains 16 residues. V was trimmed by 1 base and J by 9 bases, leaving 19 bases between them. The CDR3 DNA reads TGTGCCAGCAGCCAAGTGGAAGGGACTCCTGTTGGTGAGCAGTTCTTC. It translates to CASSQVEGTPVGEQFF.

This CDR3 is CSVEIGGQNIQYF. The CDR3 DNA reads as TGCAGCGTTGAAATCGGAGGACAAAACATTCAGTACTTC. The rearrangement joins TRBV29-1 to TRBJ2-4; a possible D gene is TRBD2 (5 bases). Germline lookup yields CDR1 SQVTM and CDR2 ANQGSEA. V lost 2 bases and J lost 5, with 10 bases in between. The CDR3 is 13 residues long.

This clonotype was counted only a few times. This rearrangement joins TRBV6-5 to TRBJ2-1; D perhaps matches TRBD2 (6 bases). V lost 7 bases, J lost 5 bases, and 21 bases lay in between. The CDR3 loop spans 16 amino acids. CDR1 and CDR2 (germline): MNHEY, SVGAGI. CDR3 nucleotide sequence: TGTGCCAGCACCGCGGGGTTACCCCACTACAACAATGAGCAGTTCTTC. Translated: CASTAGLPHYNNEQFF.

This clonotype was observed a few times. The chain carries TRBV7-9 and TRBJ1-2; 9 bases align to TRBD1. Germline lookup yields CDR1 SEHNR and CDR2 FQNEAQ (reference sequence). V lost 3 bases, J lost 6 bases, and 5 bases stayed unmatched. CDR3 length equals 14 residues. The CDR3 coding sequence is TGTGCCAGCAGCTTTGCGGGACAGGGAGATGGCTACACCTTC. Protein: CASSFAGQGDGYTF.

The V call is TRBV7-3, the J call TRBJ2-5, with a tentative D call TRBD2 (6 bases). This CDR3 comprises 14 residues. Germline V gene data show CDR1 as SGHTA and CDR2 as FQGTGA. V lost 5 bases and J lost 5, with 15 bases in between. The CDR3 sequence: CASSPGEGRETQYF. The CDR3, as DNA: TGTGCCAGCAGCCCGGGAGAGGGAAGGGAGACCCAGTACTTC.